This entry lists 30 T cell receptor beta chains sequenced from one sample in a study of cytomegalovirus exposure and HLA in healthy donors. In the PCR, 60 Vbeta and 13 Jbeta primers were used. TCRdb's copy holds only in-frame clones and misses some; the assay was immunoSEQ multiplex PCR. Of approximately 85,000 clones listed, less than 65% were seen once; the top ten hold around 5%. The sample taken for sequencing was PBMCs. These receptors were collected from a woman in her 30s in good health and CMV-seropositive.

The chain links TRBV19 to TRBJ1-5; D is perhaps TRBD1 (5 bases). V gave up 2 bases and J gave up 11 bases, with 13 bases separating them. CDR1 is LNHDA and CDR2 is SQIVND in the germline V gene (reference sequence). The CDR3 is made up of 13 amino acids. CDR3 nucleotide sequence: TGTGCCAGTAGTATATCAAGGGGTCAAGCCCAGCATTTT. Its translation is CASSISRGQAQHF. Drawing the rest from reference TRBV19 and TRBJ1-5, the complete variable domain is DGGITQSPKYLFRKEGQNVTLSCEQNLNHDAMYWYRQDPGQGLRLIYYSQIVNDFQKGDIAEGYSVSREKKESFPLTVTSAQKNPTAFYLCASSISRGQAQHFGDGTRLSIL.

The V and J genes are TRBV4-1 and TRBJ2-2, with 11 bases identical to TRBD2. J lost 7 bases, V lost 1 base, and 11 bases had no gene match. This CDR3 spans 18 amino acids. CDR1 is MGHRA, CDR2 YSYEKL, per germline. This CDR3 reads CASSQVIVAGGRGGELFF. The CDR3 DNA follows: TGCGCCAGCAGCCAAGTCATAGTAGCGGGGGGGCGTGGCGGGGAGCTGTTTTTT.

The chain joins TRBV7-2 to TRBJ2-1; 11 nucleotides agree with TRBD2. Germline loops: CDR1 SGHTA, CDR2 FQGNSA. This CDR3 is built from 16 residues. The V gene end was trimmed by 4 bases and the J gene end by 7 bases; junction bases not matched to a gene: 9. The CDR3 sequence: CASSSSSSGGSNEQFF. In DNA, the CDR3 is TGTGCCAGCAGCTCTTCATCTAGCGGGGGGTCGAATGAGCAGTTCTTC.

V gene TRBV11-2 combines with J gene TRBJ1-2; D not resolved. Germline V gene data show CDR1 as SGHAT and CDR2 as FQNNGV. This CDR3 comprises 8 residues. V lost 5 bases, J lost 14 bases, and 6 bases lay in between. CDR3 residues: CASSPRTF. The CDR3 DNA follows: TGTGCCAGCAGCCCGCGAACCTTC.

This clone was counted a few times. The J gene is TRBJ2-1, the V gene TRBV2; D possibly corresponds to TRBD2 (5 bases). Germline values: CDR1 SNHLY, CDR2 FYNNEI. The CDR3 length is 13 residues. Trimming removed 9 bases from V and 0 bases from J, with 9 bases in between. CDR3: CASSVVSYNEQFF. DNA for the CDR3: TGTGCCAGTAGCGTAGTCTCCTACAATGAGCAGTTCTTC.

CDR3 amino acids: CASSELAGGAEQYF. In DNA form, the CDR3 reads TGTGCCAGCAGTGAACTAGCGGGGGGTGCCGAGCAGTACTTC. This chain connects TRBV6-1 to TRBJ2-7; 11 positions match TRBD2. Germline CDR1 MNHNS, CDR2 SASEGT. This CDR3 is built from 14 residues. Losses at the gene ends were 2 bases for V and 6 bases for J; bases not matched to a gene: 3.

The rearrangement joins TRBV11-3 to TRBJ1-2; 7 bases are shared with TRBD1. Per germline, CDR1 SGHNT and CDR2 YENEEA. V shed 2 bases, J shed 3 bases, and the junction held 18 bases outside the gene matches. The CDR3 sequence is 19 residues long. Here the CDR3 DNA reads TGTGCCAGCAGCTTACTAGTATGGACTGATAGGGGGCAAGACTATGGCTACACCTTC. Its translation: CASSLLVWTDRGQDYGYTF.

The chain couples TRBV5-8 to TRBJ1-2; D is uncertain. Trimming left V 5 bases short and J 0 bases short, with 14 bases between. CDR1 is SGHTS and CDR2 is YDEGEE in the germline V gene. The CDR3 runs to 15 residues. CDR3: CASRTGSGPNYGYTF. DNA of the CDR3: TGTGCCAGCAGAACGGGGAGTGGGCCTAACTATGGCTACACCTTC.

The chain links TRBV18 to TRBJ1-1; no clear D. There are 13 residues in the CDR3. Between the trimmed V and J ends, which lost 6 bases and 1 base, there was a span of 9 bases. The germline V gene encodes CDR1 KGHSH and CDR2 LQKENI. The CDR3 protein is CASSLPGNTEAFF. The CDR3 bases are TGTGCCAGCTCCCTCCCAGGGAACACTGAAGCTTTCTTT.

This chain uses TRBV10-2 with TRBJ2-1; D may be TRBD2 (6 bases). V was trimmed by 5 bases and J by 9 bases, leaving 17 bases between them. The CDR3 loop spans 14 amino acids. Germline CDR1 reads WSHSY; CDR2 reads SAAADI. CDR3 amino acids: CASSPGLSHGEQFF. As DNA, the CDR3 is TGCGCCAGCAGTCCCGGACTATCCCACGGTGAGCAGTTCTTC.

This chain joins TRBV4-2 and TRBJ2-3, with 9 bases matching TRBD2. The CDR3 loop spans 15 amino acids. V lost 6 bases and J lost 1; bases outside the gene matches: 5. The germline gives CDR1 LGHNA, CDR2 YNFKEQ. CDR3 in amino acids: CASRKAGGGTDTQYF. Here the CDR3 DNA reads TGTGCCAGCAGGAAGGCGGGGGGGGGCACAGATACGCAGTATTTT.

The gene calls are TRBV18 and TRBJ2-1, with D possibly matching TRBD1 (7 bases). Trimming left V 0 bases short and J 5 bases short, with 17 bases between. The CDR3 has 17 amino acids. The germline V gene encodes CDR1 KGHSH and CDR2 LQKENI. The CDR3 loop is CASSPPGGTTGNNEQFF. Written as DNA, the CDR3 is TGTGCCAGCTCACCACCGGGGGGAACGACAGGGAACAATGAGCAGTTCTTC.

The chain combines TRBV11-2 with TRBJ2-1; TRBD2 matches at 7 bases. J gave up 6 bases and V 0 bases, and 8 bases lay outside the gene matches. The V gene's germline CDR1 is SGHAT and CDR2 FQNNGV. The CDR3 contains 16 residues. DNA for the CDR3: TGTGCCAGCAGCTTAGATCTCTGGCGGGGGAGCAATGAGCAGTTCTTC. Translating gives CASSLDLWRGSNEQFF.

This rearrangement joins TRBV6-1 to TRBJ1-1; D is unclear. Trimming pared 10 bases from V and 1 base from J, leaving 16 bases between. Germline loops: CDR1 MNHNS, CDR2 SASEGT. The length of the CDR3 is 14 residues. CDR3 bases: TGTGCCACCAAGAGGGAACAGCCGAACACTGAAGCTTTCTTT. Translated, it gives CATKREQPNTEAFF.

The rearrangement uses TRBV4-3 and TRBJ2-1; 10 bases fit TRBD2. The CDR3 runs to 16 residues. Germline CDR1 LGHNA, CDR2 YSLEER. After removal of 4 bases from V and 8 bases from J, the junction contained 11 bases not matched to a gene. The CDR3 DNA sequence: TGCGCCAGCAGCCCCGTACTAGCGGGGTCGGGGGATGAGCAGTTCTTC. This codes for CASSPVLAGSGDEQFF.

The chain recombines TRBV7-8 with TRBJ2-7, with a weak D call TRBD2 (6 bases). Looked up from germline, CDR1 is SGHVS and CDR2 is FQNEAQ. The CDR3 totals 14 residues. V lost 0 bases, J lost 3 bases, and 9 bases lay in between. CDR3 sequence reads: CASSLAGLSYEQYF. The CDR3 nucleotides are TGTGCCAGCAGCTTAGCGGGACTCAGCTACGAGCAGTACTTC.

This chain's CDR3 is CASGTGGRFQPQHF. CDR3 in DNA: TGTGCCAGCGGTACAGGGGGCCGGTTTCAGCCCCAGCATTTT. This chain connects TRBV6-5 to TRBJ1-5, with 9 nucleotides matching TRBD1. In germline, CDR1 is MNHEY, CDR2 SVGAGI. The CDR3 is 14 residues long. Trimming removed 8 bases from V and 6 bases from J; junction bases left unmatched: 8.

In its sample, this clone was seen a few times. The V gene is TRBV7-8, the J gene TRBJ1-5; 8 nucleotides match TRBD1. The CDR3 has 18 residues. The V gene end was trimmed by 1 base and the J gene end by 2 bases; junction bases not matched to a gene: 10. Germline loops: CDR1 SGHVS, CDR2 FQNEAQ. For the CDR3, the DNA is TGTGCCAGCAGCTTAGGCAGGGGGCCCGGTGTTGGCAATCAGCCCCAGCATTTT. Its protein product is CASSLGRGPGVGNQPQHF.

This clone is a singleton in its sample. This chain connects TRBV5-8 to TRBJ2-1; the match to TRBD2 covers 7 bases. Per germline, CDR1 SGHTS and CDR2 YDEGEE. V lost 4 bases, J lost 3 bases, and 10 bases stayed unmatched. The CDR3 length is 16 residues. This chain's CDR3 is CASSPRFSGDYNEQFF. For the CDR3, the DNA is TGTGCCAGCAGCCCCCGCTTCAGCGGGGACTACAATGAGCAGTTCTTC.

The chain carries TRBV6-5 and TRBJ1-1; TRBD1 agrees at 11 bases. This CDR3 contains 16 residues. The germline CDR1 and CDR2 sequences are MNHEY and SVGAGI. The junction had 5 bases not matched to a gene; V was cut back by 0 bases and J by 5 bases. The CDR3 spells CASSYSFGTGGTEAFF. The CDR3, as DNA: TGTGCCAGCAGTTACTCTTTTGGGACAGGGGGGACTGAAGCTTTCTTT.

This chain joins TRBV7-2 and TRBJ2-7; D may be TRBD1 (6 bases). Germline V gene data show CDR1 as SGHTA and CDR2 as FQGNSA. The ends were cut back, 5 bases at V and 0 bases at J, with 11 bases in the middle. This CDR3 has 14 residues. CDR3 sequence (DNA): TGTGCCAGCAGCAAAGACAGGTACTCCTACGAGCAGTACTTC. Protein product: CASSKDRYSYEQYF.

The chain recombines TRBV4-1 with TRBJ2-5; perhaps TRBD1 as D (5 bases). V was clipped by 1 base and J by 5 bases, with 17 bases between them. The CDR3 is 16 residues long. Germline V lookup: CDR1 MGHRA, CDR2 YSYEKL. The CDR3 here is CASSQANPRVGETQYF. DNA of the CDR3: TGCGCCAGCAGCCAAGCCAACCCCAGGGTCGGGGAGACCCAGTACTTC.

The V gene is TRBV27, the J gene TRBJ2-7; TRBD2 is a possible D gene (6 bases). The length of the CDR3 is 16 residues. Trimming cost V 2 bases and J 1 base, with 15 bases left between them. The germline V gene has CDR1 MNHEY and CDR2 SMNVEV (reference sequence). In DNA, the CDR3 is TGTGCCAGCAGTTTACTAGTGGAGGGTTCTTCCTACGAGCAGTACTTC. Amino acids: CASSLLVEGSSYEQYF.

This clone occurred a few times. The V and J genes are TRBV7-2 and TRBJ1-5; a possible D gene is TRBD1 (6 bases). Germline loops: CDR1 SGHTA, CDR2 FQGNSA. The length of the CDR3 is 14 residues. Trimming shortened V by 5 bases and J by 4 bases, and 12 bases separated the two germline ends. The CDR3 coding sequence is TGTGCCAGCAGCCCGGACAGAATTAATCAGCCCCAGCATTTT. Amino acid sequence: CASSPDRINQPQHF. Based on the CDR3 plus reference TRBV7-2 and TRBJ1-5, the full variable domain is GAGVSQSPSNKVTEKGKDVELRCDPISGHTALYWYRQSLGQGLEFLIYFQGNSAPDKSGLPSDRFSAERTGGSVSTLTIQRTQQEDSAVYLCASSPDRINQPQHFGDGTRLSIL.

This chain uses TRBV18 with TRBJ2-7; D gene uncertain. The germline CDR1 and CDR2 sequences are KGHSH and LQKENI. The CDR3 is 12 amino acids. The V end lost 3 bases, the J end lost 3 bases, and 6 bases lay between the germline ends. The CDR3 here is CASSPRDYEQYF. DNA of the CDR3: TGTGCCAGCTCACCTAGAGACTACGAGCAGTACTTC.

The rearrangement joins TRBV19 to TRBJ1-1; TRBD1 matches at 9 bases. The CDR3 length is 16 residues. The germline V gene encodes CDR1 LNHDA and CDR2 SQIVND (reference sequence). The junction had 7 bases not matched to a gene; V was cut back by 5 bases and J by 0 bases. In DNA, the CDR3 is TGTGCCAGTAGTCCCGCTCGGGACAGGGTGAACACTGAAGCTTTCTTT. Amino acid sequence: CASSPARDRVNTEAFF.

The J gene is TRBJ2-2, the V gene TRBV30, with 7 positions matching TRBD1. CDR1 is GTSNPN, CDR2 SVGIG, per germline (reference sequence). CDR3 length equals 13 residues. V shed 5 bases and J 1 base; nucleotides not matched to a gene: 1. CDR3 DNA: TGTGCCTGGGGACAGGTGAACACCGGGGAGCTGTTTTTT. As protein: CAWGQVNTGELFF.

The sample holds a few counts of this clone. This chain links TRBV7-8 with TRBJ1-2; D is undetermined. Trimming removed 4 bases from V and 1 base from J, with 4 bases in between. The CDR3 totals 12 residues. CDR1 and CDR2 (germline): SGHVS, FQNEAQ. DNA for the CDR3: TGTGCCAGCAGCTCCTTTAACTATGGCTACACCTTC. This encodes CASSSFNYGYTF.

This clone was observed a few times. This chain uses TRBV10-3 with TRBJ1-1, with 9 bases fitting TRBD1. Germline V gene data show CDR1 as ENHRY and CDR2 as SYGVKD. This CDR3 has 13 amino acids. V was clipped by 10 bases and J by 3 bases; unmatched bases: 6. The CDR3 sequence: CATWTGADTEAFF. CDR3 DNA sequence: TGTGCCACTTGGACAGGGGCGGACACTGAAGCTTTCTTT.

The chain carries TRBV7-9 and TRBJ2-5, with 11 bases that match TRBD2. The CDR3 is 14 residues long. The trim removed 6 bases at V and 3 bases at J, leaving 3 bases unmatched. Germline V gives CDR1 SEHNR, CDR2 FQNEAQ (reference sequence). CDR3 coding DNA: TGTGCCAGCAGGCAGGGACTAGCGGAAGAGACCCAGTACTTC. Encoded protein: CASRQGLAEETQYF.